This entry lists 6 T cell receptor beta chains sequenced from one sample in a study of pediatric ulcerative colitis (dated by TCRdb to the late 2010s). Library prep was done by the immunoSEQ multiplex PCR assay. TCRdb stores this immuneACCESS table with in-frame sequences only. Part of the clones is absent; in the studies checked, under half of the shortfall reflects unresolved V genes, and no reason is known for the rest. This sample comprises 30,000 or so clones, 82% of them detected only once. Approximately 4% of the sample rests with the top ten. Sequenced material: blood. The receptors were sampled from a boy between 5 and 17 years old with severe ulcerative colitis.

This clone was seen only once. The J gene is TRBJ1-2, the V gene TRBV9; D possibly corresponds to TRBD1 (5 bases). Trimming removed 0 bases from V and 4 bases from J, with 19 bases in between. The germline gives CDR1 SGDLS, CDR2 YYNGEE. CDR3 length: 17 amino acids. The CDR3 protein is CASSVANLGVSSYGYTF. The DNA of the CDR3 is TGTGCCAGCAGCGTAGCTAATTTGGGGGTCTCAAGCTATGGCTACACCTTC. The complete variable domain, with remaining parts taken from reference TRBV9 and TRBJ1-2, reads DSGVTQTPKHLITATGQRVTLRCSPRSGDLSVYWYQQSLDQGLQFLIQYYNGEERAKGNILERFSAQQFPDLHSELNLSSLELGDSALYFCASSVANLGVSSYGYTFGSGTRLTVV.

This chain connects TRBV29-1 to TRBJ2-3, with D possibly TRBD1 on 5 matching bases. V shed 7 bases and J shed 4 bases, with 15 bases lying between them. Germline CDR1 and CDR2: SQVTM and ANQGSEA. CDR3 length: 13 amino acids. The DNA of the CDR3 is TGCAGCGCCAAAGGGGTCCTCGCAGATACGCAGTATTTT. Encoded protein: CSAKGVLADTQYF.

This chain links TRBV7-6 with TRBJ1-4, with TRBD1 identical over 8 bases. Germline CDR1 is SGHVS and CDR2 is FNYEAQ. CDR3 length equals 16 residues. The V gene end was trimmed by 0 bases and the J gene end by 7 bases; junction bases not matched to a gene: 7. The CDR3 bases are TGTGCCAGCAGCTTAGCTCAGACAGGGGTATTTGAAAAACTGTTTTTT. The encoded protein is CASSLAQTGVFEKLFF.

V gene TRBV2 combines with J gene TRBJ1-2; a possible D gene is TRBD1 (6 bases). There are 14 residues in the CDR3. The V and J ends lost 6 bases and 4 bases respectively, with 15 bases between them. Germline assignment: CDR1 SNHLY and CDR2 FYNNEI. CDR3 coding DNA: TGTGCCAGCAGGGCGGGCGGGGGCCTCTATGGCTACACCTTC. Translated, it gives CASRAGGGLYGYTF.

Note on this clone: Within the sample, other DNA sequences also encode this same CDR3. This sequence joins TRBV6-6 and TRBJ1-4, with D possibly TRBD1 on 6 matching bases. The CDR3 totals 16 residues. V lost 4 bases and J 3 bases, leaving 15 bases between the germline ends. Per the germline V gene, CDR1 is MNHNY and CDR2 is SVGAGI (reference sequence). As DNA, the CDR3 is TGTGCCAGCAGTTCCCAATACAGGGCAGCTAATGAAAAACTGTTTTTT. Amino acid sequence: CASSSQYRAANEKLFF.

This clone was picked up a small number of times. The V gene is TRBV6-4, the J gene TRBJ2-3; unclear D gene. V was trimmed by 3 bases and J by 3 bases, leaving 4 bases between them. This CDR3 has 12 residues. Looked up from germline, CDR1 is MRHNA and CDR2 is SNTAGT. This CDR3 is CASSEGTDTQYF. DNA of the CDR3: TGTGCCAGCAGTGAGGGGACAGATACGCAGTATTTT.